The T cell receptor beta chain under discussion was sequenced for a study of T cells after somatic rescue of genetic block. Sequencing used immunoSEQ multiplex PCR; TCRdb keeps in-frame clones, though not all of them. The sample has 11,000 or so clones; around 84% are singletons. Trimming pared 4 bases from V and 4 bases from J, leaving 14 bases between. CDR1 and CDR2 from the germline V gene are SGHKS and YYEKEE (reference sequence). The CDR3 has 14 amino acids. The TCR comes from a boy aged 5-17 years. The sequencing input was peripheral blood mononuclear cells (PBMCs). This chain uses TRBV5-5 with TRBJ1-2, with D possibly matching TRBD1 (6 bases). The DNA for the CDR3 is TGTGCCAGCAGCCCTCAAGGGGGGCCCTATGGCTACACCTTC. Translated: CASSPQGGPYGYTF.